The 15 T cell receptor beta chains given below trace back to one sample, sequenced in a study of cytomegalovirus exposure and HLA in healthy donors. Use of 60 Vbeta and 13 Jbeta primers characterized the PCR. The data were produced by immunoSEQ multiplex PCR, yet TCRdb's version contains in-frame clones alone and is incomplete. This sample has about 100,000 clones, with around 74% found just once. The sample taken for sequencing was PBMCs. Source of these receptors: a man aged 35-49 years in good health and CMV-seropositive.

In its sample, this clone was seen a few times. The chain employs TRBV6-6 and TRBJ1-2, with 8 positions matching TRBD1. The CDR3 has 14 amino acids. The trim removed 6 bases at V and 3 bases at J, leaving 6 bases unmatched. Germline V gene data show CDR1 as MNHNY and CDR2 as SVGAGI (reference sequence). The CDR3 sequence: CASRVQGAYYGYTF. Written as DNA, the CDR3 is TGTGCCAGCAGGGTTCAGGGGGCCTACTATGGCTACACCTTC.

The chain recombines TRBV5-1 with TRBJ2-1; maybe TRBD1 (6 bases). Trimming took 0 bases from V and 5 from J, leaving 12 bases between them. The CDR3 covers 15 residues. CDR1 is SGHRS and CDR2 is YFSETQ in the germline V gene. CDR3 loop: CASSLADRNHNEQFF. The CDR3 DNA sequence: TGCGCCAGCAGCTTGGCAGACAGGAACCACAATGAGCAGTTCTTC.

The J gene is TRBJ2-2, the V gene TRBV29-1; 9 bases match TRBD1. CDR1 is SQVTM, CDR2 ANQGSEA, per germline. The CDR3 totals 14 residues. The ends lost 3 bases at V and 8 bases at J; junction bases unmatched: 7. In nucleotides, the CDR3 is TGCAGCGTTGAGCCGACAGGGGGTCCAGGGGAGCTGTTTTTT. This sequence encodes CSVEPTGGPGELFF.

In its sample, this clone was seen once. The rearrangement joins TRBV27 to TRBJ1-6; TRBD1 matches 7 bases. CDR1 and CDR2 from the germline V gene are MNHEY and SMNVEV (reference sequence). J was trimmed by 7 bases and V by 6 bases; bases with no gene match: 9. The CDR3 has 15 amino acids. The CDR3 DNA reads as TGTGCCAGCAGGGCACAGGGGACAGAAAATTCACCCCTCCACTTT. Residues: CASRAQGTENSPLHF.

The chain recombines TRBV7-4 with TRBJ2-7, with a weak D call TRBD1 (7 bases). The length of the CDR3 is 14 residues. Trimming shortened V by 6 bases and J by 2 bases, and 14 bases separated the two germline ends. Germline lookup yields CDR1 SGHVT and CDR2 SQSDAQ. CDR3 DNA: TGTGCCAGCAGACAAAGGAGGGGGCCCTACGAGCAGTACTTC. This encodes CASRQRRGPYEQYF.

Here the CDR3 DNA reads TGTGCCAGCAGCTTAGCTAGCGGGATCTCCTACAATGAGCAGTTCTTC. It encodes CASSLASGISYNEQFF. The rearrangement uses TRBV7-8 and TRBJ2-1, with 8 bases aligning to TRBD2. CDR1 SGHVS and CDR2 FQNEAQ come from the germline V gene. Trimming took 0 bases from V and 0 from J; bases not matched to a gene: 1. The CDR3 has 16 amino acids.

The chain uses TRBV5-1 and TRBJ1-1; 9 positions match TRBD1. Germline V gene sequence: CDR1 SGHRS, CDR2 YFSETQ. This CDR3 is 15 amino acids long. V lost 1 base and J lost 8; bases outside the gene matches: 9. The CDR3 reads CASSLNPWDREEAFF. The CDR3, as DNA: TGCGCCAGCAGCTTGAACCCCTGGGACAGGGAAGAAGCTTTCTTT.

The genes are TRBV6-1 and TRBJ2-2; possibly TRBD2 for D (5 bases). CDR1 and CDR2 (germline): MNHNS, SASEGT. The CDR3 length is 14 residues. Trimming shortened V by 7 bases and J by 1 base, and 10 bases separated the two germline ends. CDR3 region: CASIERKNTGELFF. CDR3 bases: TGTGCCAGCATTGAGCGGAAGAACACCGGGGAGCTGTTTTTT.

As DNA, the CDR3 is TGCAGCGTTTCGGACAGGGTCACCACCGGGGAGCTGTTTTTT. Its translation is CSVSDRVTTGELFF. The gene calls are TRBV29-1 and TRBJ2-2; 8 bases line up with TRBD1. The CDR3 length is 14 residues. Germline V CDR1 and CDR2: SQVTM, ANQGSEA. After removal of 5 bases from V and 4 bases from J, the junction contained 6 bases not matched to a gene.

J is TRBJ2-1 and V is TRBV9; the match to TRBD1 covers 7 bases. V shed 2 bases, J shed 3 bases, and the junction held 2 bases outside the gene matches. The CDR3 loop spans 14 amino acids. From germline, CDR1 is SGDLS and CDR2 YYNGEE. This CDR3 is CASSVNRGYNEQFF. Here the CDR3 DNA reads TGTGCCAGCAGCGTGAACAGGGGCTACAATGAGCAGTTCTTC. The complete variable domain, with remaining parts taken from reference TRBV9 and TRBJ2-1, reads DSGVTQTPKHLITATGQRVTLRCSPRSGDLSVYWYQQSLDQGLQFLIQYYNGEERAKGNILERFSAQQFPDLHSELNLSSLELGDSALYFCASSVNRGYNEQFFGPGTRLTVL.

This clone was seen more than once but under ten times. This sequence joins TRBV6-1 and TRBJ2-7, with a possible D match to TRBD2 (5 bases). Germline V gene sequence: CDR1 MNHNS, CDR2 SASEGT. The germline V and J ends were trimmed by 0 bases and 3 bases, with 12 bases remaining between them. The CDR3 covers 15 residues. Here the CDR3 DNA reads TGTGCCAGCAGTGAAGCGTACGGGGAGCGCTACGAGCAGTACTTC. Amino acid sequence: CASSEAYGERYEQYF.

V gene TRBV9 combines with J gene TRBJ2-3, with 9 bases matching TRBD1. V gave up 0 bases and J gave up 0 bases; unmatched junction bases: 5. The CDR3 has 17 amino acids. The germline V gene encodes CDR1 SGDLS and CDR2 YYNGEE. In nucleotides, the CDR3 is TGTGCCAGCAGCGTAGAAGGACAGGGGTGGAGCACAGATACGCAGTATTTT. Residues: CASSVEGQGWSTDTQYF.

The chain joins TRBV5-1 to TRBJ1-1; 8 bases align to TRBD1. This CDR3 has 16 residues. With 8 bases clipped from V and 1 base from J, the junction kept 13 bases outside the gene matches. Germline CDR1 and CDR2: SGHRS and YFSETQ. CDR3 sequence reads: CASSRLDRAPNTEAFF. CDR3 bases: TGCGCCAGTTCCCGGCTGGACAGGGCCCCGAACACTGAAGCTTTCTTT.

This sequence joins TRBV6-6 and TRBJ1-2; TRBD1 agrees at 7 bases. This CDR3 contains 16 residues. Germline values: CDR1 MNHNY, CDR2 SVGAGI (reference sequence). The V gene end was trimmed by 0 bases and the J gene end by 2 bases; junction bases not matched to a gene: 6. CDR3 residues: CASSYSVGTVNYGYTF. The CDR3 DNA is TGTGCCAGCAGTTACTCGGTCGGGACAGTAAACTATGGCTACACCTTC.

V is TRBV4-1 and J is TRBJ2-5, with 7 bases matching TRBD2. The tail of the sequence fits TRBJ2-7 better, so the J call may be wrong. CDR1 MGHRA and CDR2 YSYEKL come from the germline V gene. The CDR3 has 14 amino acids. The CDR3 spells CASSQAGGGHEQYF. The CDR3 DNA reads TGCGCCAGCAGCCAAGCGGGGGGTGGCCACGAGCAGTACTTC.